One and the same sample provided the 4 T cell receptor beta chains below, sequenced in a study of patients and donors after allogeneic stem cell transplantation. Each CDR3 protein is one row after TCRdb ran MiXCR on the RT-PCR reads. The data show 800,000 to 1,000,000 distinct CDR3 sequences, about a sixth seen once. Sequencing was performed on blood, either unsorted or a sorted T cell fraction (not recorded which). These receptors were obtained from a human donor who was either an allogeneic HSCT recipient or a stem cell or donor lymphocyte infusion donor (not recorded which). It is not recorded whose cells these are; they may come from a transplant donor.

This clonotype was picked up one time. The chain links TRBV25-1 to TRBJ2-1; 8 positions agree with TRBD2. Germline-derived CDR1 and CDR2 are MGHDK and SYGVNS. This CDR3 comprises 16 residues. V dropped 3 bases and J dropped 9; count of bases not matched to a gene: 13. The CDR3 loop is CASSDPGGGVVGEQFF. The CDR3 DNA sequence: TGTGCCAGCAGTGACCCGGGAGGGGGAGTCGTAGGTGAGCAGTTCTTC. Full variable domain (outside the CDR3, taken from reference TRBV25-1 and TRBJ2-1): EADIYQTPRYLVIGTGKKITLECSQTMGHDKMYWYQQDPGMELHLIHYSYGVNSTEKGDLSSESTVSRIRTEHFPLTLESARPSHTSQYLCASSDPGGGVVGEQFFGPGTRLTVL.

The chain links TRBV7-2 to TRBJ2-1; 8 nucleotides agree with TRBD2. In germline, CDR1 is SGHTA, CDR2 FQGNSA. V shed 1 base and J 6 bases; nucleotides not matched to a gene: 11. The CDR3 has 17 amino acids. This chain's CDR3 is CASSLGFYGRAVNEQFF. Written as DNA, the CDR3 is TGTGCCAGCAGCTTAGGGTTTTACGGGAGGGCCGTCAATGAGCAGTTCTTC. The entire variable domain, with the rest obtained from reference TRBV7-2 and TRBJ2-1, is as follows: GAGVSQSPSNKVTEKGKDVELRCDPISGHTALYWYRQSLGQGLEFLIYFQGNSAPDKSGLPSDRFSAERTGGSVSTLTIQRTQQEDSAVYLCASSLGFYGRAVNEQFFGPGTRLTVL.

This chain joins TRBV5-1 and TRBJ2-5; TRBD2 might be the D (6 bases). V was cut by 6 bases and J by 4 bases, with 16 bases left in between. CDR1 and CDR2 from the germline V gene are SGHRS and YFSETQ. The CDR3 is 14 amino acids. CDR3 DNA: TGCGCCAGCAACCGTATACGGGGGACAGAGACCCAGTACTTC. Translating it yields CASNRIRGTETQYF.

This clonotype was counted a few times. The chain joins TRBV20-1 to TRBJ2-7, with 9 bases fitting TRBD1. Germline V CDR1 and CDR2: DFQATT, SNEGSKA (reference sequence). The CDR3 has 13 residues. The junction had 9 bases not matched to a gene; V was cut back by 6 bases and J by 6 bases. CDR3 amino acids: CSAGDREIVEQYF. The DNA of the CDR3 is TGCAGTGCCGGGGACAGGGAAATAGTCGAGCAGTACTTC.